Each of the 19 T cell receptor beta chains below was sequenced from the same sample in a study of blood T cell repertoires in COVID-19. Sequenced by immunoSEQ multiplex PCR; TCRdb stores in-frame clones only, minus some. The sample carries 110,000 or so clones, more than 75% recorded once. The specimen sequenced was peripheral blood. The source is a woman in her forties with acute or convalescent COVID-19.

CDR3 DNA: TGTGCCAGCACCGCGGGGGCCATGGATACGCAGTATTTT. Encoded protein: CASTAGAMDTQYF. The chain links TRBV2 to TRBJ2-3; D may be TRBD2 (7 bases). There are 13 residues in the CDR3. Germline V gene data show CDR1 as SNHLY and CDR2 as FYNNEI. V lost 7 bases, J lost 6 bases, and 14 bases lay in between.

This rearrangement joins TRBV19 to TRBJ2-7, with D perhaps matching TRBD2 (5 bases). From germline, CDR1 is LNHDA and CDR2 SQIVND (reference sequence). There are 13 residues in the CDR3. V shed 6 bases and J shed 2 bases, with 11 bases lying between them. The CDR3 DNA reads as TGTGCCAGTAGGGAAGTCGGGGCCTACGAGCAGTACTTC. This sequence encodes CASREVGAYEQYF.

The gene calls are TRBV4-1 and TRBJ2-3; TRBD2 is a possible D gene (6 bases). Trimming stripped 1 base from V and 4 bases from J, with 15 bases between. The CDR3 is made up of 16 amino acids. Germline assignment: CDR1 MGHRA and CDR2 YSYEKL. Here the CDR3 reads CASSQVGRGRADTQYF. The CDR3 DNA follows: TGCGCCAGCAGCCAAGTGGGGCGGGGCCGCGCAGATACGCAGTATTTT.

This clone has a single count. For the CDR3, the DNA is TGTGCCAGCAGCTCTGGAGGGAGGGCCAACGTCCTGACTTTC. Translation: CASSSGGRANVLTF. The chain carries TRBV7-8 and TRBJ2-6, with a weak D call TRBD2 (6 bases). Germline V lookup: CDR1 SGHVS, CDR2 FQNEAQ. V dropped 4 bases and J dropped 5 bases, with 9 bases sitting between them. The CDR3 sequence is 14 residues long.

The table lists this clone with a few counts. The J gene is TRBJ1-5, the V gene TRBV2, with D possibly matching TRBD1 (5 bases). The CDR3 is 16 residues long. Germline assignment: CDR1 SNHLY and CDR2 FYNNEI. The germline V and J ends were trimmed by 4 bases and 1 base, with 14 bases remaining between them. CDR3 in amino acids: CASSVAGRGSNQPQHF. CDR3 in DNA: TGTGCCAGCAGTGTAGCAGGGAGAGGGAGCAATCAGCCCCAGCATTTT. The full variable domain, with the rest looked up from reference TRBV2 and TRBJ1-5, is EPEVTQTPSHQVTQMGQEVILRCVPISNHLYFYWYRQILGQKVEFLVSFYNNEISEKSEIFDDQFSVERPDGSNFTLKIRSTKLEDSAMYFCASSVAGRGSNQPQHFGDGTRLSIL.

The rearrangement uses TRBV12-3 or TRBV12-4 and TRBJ1-2; D unresolved. Trimming left V 6 bases short and J 7 bases short, with 6 bases between. CDR3 length: 10 amino acids. The CDR3 DNA sequence: TGTGCCAGCAGCAGGATTGGCTACACCTTC. It specifies CASSRIGYTF.

The chain couples TRBV6-5 to TRBJ1-4; TRBD1 is a possible D gene (5 bases). V was shortened by 0 bases and J by 0 bases, with 5 bases between the two germline ends. This CDR3 contains 15 residues. Germline assignment: CDR1 MNHEY and CDR2 SVGAGI. CDR3 protein: CASSYSGATNEKLFF. CDR3 nucleotides: TGTGCCAGCAGTTACTCAGGGGCAACTAATGAAAAACTGTTTTTT.

The chain combines TRBV4-1 with TRBJ1-1; 9 nucleotides agree with TRBD1. The CDR3 is 16 residues long. Germline lookup yields CDR1 MGHRA and CDR2 YSYEKL. The V and J ends lost 1 base and 5 bases, in that order; junction bases with no gene match: 8. CDR3 region: CASSQVGGQGDTEAFF. The CDR3 DNA sequence: TGCGCCAGCAGCCAAGTTGGGGGACAGGGAGATACTGAAGCTTTCTTT.

The V call is TRBV5-1, the J call TRBJ1-1; 12 bases agree with TRBD1. CDR3 length: 17 amino acids. After removal of 5 bases from V and 1 base from J, the junction contained 9 bases not matched to a gene. The germline V gene has CDR1 SGHRS and CDR2 YFSETQ. CDR3 coding DNA: TGCGCCAGCAGTTTCCGGGACAGGGGGCTACGGAACACTGAAGCTTTCTTT. Protein: CASSFRDRGLRNTEAFF.

The V call is TRBV30, the J call TRBJ1-6, with TRBD1 identical over 8 bases. Germline lookup yields CDR1 GTSNPN and CDR2 SVGIG (reference sequence). The V segment lost 1 base and the J segment 10 bases; nucleotides outside the gene matches: 9. The CDR3 contains 15 residues. The CDR3 spells CAWSGSAGGRSPLHF. Here the CDR3 DNA reads TGTGCCTGGAGTGGGTCCGCAGGGGGCCGATCACCCCTCCACTTT.

J is TRBJ1-6 and V is TRBV7-2; the D gene is possibly TRBD1 (5 bases). Germline V lookup: CDR1 SGHTA, CDR2 FQGNSA. V was pared by 4 bases and J by 7 bases, with 11 bases between. The CDR3 sequence is 14 residues long. The CDR3 DNA reads as TGTGCCAGCAGCTCGCGGGGGGAGAATTCACCCCTCCACTTT. Translating it yields CASSSRGENSPLHF. Combining the CDR3 with reference TRBV7-2 and TRBJ1-6 gives the whole variable domain GAGVSQSPSNKVTEKGKDVELRCDPISGHTALYWYRQSLGQGLEFLIYFQGNSAPDKSGLPSDRFSAERTGGSVSTLTIQRTQQEDSAVYLCASSSRGENSPLHFGNGTRLTVT.

This rearrangement joins TRBV19 to TRBJ2-7, with 7 positions matching TRBD1. The CDR3 covers 14 residues. The V gene end was trimmed by 5 bases and the J gene end by 6 bases; junction bases not matched to a gene: 10. Germline assignment: CDR1 LNHDA and CDR2 SQIVND (reference sequence). As DNA, the CDR3 is TGTGCCAGTAGTCCAGAGACAGGGAACACCGAGCAGTACTTC. As protein: CASSPETGNTEQYF.

In this sample, this clone turned up once. The rearrangement links TRBV5-4 to TRBJ2-1, with TRBD2 identical over 10 bases. With 4 bases clipped from V and 5 bases from J, the junction kept 6 bases outside the gene matches. This CDR3 region has 15 residues. Germline-derived CDR1 and CDR2 are SGHNT and YYREEE (reference sequence). The CDR3 here is CASSLRAGGNNEQFF. The CDR3 nucleotides are TGTGCCAGCAGCCTGAGAGCGGGGGGGAACAATGAGCAGTTCTTC.

The V gene is TRBV18, the J gene TRBJ1-1; 12 bases are shared with TRBD1. This CDR3 is built from 16 residues. Per the germline V gene, CDR1 is KGHSH and CDR2 is LQKENI. Unmatched junction bases numbered 4, after V lost 2 bases and J lost 3 bases. CDR3 sequence (DNA): TGTGCCAGCTCACCATTGGGACAGGGGGCGGACACTGAAGCTTTCTTT. Its translation: CASSPLGQGADTEAFF.

The rearrangement uses TRBV6-6 and TRBJ2-7; perhaps TRBD1 as D (7 bases). Germline loops: CDR1 MNHNY, CDR2 SVGAGI (reference sequence). Between the trimmed V and J ends, which lost 7 bases and 3 bases, there was a span of 10 bases. The length of the CDR3 is 12 residues. In nucleotides, the CDR3 is TGTGCCAGCAACCAGGGGGGCTACGAGCAGTACTTC. Translation: CASNQGGYEQYF.

The chain recombines TRBV6-5 with TRBJ2-1; D call uncertain. CDR3 length equals 14 residues. Germline V lookup: CDR1 MNHEY, CDR2 SVGAGI. Trimming removed 8 bases at V and 5 bases at J, with 16 bases between. The CDR3 DNA reads TGTGCCAGCGCCGCGGCCCGTGCCAACAATGAGCAGTTCTTC. Its protein product is CASAAARANNEQFF.

The CDR3 DNA is TGTGCCAGGCAGGGGGGACTTAGCAATCAGCCCCAGCATTTT. Its protein product is CARQGGLSNQPQHF. The genes are TRBV19 and TRBJ1-5, with TRBD1 identical over 7 bases. J was trimmed by 0 bases and V by 9 bases; bases with no gene match: 5. The CDR3 length is 14 residues. CDR1 and CDR2 from the germline V gene are LNHDA and SQIVND (reference sequence).

The chain couples TRBV19 to TRBJ1-5, with 9 bases aligning to TRBD1. The CDR3 has 15 residues. The trim removed 6 bases at V and 5 bases at J, leaving 8 bases unmatched. CDR1 and CDR2 from the germline V gene are LNHDA and SQIVND (reference sequence). The CDR3 bases are TGTGCCAGTAGGACCGGGACAGGGAGGGATCAGCCCCAGCATTTT. Translated: CASRTGTGRDQPQHF.

This clone has a single count. The chain has TRBV7-2 and TRBJ1-5; 9 nucleotides align to TRBD1. The CDR3 is 15 residues long. The junction had 8 bases not matched to a gene; V was cut back by 5 bases and J by 6 bases. Germline CDR1 reads SGHTA; CDR2 reads FQGNSA. CDR3 sequence reads: CASSLQQGATQPQHF. CDR3 DNA: TGTGCCAGCAGCCTCCAACAGGGGGCTACTCAGCCCCAGCATTTT.